This TCR beta chain appears in the sequencing data of a study of beta chain features in type 1 diabetes. Whole-study findings and limits: When Type 1 diabetes patients were examined, their TCRB CDR3s proved moderately but significantly shorter in all four CD4+ subsets.

Germline V gene sequence: CDR1 KGHSH, CDR2 LQKENI. V lost 5 bases, J lost 6 bases, and 5 bases stayed unmatched. CDR3 length: 14 amino acids. Remarks on this clone: Antigen: not known.

Investigators reverse transcribed all isolated RNA, so they sequenced expressed TCRB transcripts. Profiling relied on immunoSEQ multiplex PCR, and the TCRdb table lists in-frame clones only, not all of them. The table shows a few hundred thousand clones, with approximately 16% occurring only once. This rearrangement joins TRBV18 to TRBJ1-5, with 9 positions matching TRBD1. The sequenced sample consisted of naive CD4+ T cells from blood. The receptor was derived from a man aged 18 to 35 with type 1 diabetes. The DNA for the CDR3 is TGTGCCAGCTCAAGAACAGGGGGCCGTCAGCCCCAGCATTTT. This translates into CASSRTGGRQPQHF.